A single TCR beta chain is shown here with its context. Its antigen has not been determined. One base away there is no much larger clone; base qualities are not given. The sample belongs to a study of blood T cell repertoires in COVID-19 (TCRdb year 2020). Regarding the study in general: Collaborator samples came from the United States, Italy and Spain and covered acute and convalescent phases of COVID-19. The material from the prospective study consisted of cDNA or gDNA derived from T cells, B-cell-depleted T cells, or PBMCs. Deeply sampled blood TCRbeta repertoires from subjects exposed to, actively infected with, or recovered from COVID-19 were included in the dataset. The repertoires were released in a freely available public database meant as a resource for research on the immune response to SARS-CoV-2. The samples were drawn from two sources: the first 160 participants of the ongoing ImmuneRACE study, and 1,000 to 1,500 subjects contributed by 6 global collaborators. Sample metadata almost always included a de-identified subject ID, COVID-19 status, age in years and sex. Where available, HLA class I and class II types were obtained from metadata supplied by the sample provider rather than from assay-based typing. Summary of the overall study and its limitations: The quantity of clinical and demographic metadata differed by source and by participant and was supplied without curation.

Each collaborating institution followed its own protocols to collect whole blood in K2EDTA tubes. For TCRbeta analysis, collaborators shipped samples as frozen whole blood, isolated PBMCs, or DNA extracted from either of those sample types. The immunoSEQ Assay, a bias-controlled multiplex PCR, was used to amplify TCRbeta CDR3 regions from genomic DNA. Under the source paper's analysis protocol: The number of nucleated cells in each sample was estimated from the amplification of reference gene primers within the assay. To quantify the absolute abundance of each unique TCRbeta CDR3 rearrangement, sequence reads were collapsed and filtered. For each sample, productive Simpson clonality was calculated as the square root of Simpson's diversity index across productive rearrangements. TCRdb took this table from immuneACCESS and kept in-frame rearrangements with V and J called. Such tables lack part of the clones; where checked against another copy, unresolved V genes explain under half of the gap, and the rest is unexplained. That table supplies the V and J calls and clone size; D and trimming were determined from the DNA. The sample table lists over 45,000 clones, around 82% of them with a count of one. Jointly, the top ten make up about 7% of the sample.

The receptor comes from a man aged 40-49 years with acute or convalescent COVID-19. The sequenced sample was peripheral blood.

The DNA sequence reads TGCGCCAGCAGCTTGATCGGGGGGGCGGAAGATACGCAGTATTTT. Its translation is CASSLIGGAEDTQYF. The chain was built from TRBV5-1 and TRBJ2-3; 8 bases in the junction line up with TRBD2. From the cysteine through the phenylalanine, the CDR3 covers 15 amino acids. Just CDR3 DNA is preserved here, 45 bases in frame from base 1. The germline V and J ends show losses of 1 base and 5 bases respectively, and no gene match explains 6 bases of the junction. The germline V gene yields SGHRS for CDR1 and YFSETQ for CDR2.